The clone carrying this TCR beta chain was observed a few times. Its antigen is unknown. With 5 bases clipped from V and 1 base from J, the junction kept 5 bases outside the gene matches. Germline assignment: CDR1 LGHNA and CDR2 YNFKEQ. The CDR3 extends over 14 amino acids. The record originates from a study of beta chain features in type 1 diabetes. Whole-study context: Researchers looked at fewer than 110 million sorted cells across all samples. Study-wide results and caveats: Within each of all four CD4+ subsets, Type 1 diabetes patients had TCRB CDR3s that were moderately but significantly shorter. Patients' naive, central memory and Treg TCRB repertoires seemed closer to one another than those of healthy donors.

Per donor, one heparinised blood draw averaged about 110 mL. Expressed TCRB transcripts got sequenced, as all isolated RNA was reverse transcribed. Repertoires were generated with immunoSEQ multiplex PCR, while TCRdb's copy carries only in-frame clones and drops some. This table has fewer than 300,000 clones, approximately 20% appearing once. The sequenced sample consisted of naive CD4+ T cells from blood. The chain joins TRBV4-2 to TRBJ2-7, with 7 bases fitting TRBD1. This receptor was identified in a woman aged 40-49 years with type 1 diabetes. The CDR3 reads CASSKGQNSYEQYF. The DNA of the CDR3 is TGTGCCAGCAGCAAGGGACAGAATTCCTACGAGCAGTACTTC.